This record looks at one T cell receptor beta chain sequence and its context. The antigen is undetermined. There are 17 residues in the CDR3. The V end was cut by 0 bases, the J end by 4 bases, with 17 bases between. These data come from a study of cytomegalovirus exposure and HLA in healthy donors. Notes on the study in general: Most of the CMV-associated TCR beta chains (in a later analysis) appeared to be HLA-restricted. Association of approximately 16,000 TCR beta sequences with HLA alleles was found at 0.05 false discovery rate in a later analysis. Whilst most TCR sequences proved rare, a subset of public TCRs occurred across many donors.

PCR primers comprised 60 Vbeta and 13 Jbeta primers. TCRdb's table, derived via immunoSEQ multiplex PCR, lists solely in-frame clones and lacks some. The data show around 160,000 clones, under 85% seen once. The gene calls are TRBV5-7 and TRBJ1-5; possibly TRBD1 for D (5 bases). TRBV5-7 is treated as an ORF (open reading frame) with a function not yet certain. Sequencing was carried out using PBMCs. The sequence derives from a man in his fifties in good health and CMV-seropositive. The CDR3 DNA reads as TGTGCCAGCAGCTTGGTTGAGCAGGGCCCTCCTAATCAGCCCCAGCATTTT. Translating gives CASSLVEQGPPNQPQHF.